Given below is one T cell receptor (beta chain) in context. Its antigen is currently unknown. The V gene lost 3 bases and the J gene lost 4 bases, with 14 bases spanning the gap. The CDR3 has 15 amino acids. CDR1 SGDLS and CDR2 YYNGEE come from the germline V gene. These data originate in a study of cytomegalovirus exposure and HLA in healthy donors. Study-wide findings and caveats: In vitro testing confirmed a few CMV-associated chains as specific for CMV antigens.

Some clones are missing from TCRdb's copy, which holds only in-frame ones; the method was immunoSEQ multiplex PCR. Of 50,000 to 65,000 clones listed, 90% to 96% are singletons. The V gene is TRBV9, the J gene TRBJ1-3; TRBD1 might be the D (5 bases). Sequences were obtained from PBMCs. The TCR was taken from a woman aged 18-35 years in good health and CMV-seronegative. This CDR3 is CASSDPAGRGNTIYF. In nucleotides, the CDR3 is TGTGCCAGCAGCGACCCCGCAGGGAGGGGAAACACCATATATTTT.